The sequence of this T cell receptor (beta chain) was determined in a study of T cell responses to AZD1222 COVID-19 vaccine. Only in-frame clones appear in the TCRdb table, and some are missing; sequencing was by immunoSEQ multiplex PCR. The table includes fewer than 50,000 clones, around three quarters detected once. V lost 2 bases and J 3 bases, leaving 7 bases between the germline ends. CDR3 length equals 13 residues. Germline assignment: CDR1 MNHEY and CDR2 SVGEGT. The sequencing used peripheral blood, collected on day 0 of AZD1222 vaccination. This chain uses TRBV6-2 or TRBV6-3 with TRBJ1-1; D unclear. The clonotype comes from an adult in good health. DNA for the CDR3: TGTGCCAGCAGTTACAGGGAAGACACTGAAGCTTTCTTT. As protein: CASSYREDTEAFF.